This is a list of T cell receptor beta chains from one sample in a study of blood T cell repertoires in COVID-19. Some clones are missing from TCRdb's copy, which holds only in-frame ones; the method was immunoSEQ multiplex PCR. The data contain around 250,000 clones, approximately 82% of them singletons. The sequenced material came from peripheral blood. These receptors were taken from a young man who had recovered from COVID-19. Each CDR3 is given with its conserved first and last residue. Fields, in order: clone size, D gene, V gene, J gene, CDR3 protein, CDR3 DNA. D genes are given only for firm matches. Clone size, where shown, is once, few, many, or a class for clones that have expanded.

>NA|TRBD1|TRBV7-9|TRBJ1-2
CASSPRGQQGYTF
TGTGCCAGCAGCCCCCGGGGACAGCAGGGCTACACCTTC
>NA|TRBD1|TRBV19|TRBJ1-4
CASSSGQARTNEKLFF
TGTGCCAGTAGTAGCGGACAGGCGCGGACTAATGAAAAACTGTTTTTT
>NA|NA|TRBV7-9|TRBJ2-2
CASSLQFVGSDTGELFF
TGTGCCAGCAGCTTACAATTCGTCGGTTCGGACACCGGGGAGCTGTTTTTT
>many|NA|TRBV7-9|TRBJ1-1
CASSPQSPEAFF
TGTGCCAGCAGCCCACAGAGTCCTGAAGCTTTCTTT
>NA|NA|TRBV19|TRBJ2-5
CASSRTRGTQGLYF
TGTGCCAGTAGTAGAACGCGAGGGACCCAGGGGCTGTACTTC
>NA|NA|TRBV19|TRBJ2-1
CASTTTNEQFF
TGTGCCAGTACCACTACCAATGAGCAGTTCTTC
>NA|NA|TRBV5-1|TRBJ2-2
CASSLESLGLTGELFF
TGCGCCAGCAGCTTGGAAAGCCTGGGACTCACCGGGGAGCTGTTTTTT
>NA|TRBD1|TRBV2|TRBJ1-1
CASTIGQAWGVAEAFF
TGTGCCAGCACTATAGGACAGGCCTGGGGGGTTGCTGAAGCTTTCTTT
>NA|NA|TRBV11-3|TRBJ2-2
CASSLAVTGELFF
TGTGCCAGCAGCTTAGCAGTCACCGGGGAGCTGTTTTTT
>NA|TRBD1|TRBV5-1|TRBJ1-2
CASSPGTGSGYYGYTF
TGCGCCAGCAGCCCCGGGACAGGGTCCGGTTACTATGGCTACACCTTC
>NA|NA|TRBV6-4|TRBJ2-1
CASSEGIPGNEQFF
TGTGCCAGCAGCGAAGGAATTCCCGGGAATGAGCAGTTCTTC
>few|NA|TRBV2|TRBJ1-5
CASRDSNSNQPQHF
TGTGCCAGCAGGGACAGTAATAGCAATCAGCCCCAGCATTTT
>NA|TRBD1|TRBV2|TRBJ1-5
CASGTDALNQPQHF
TGTGCCTCCGGGACAGATGCTCTCAATCAGCCCCAGCATTTT
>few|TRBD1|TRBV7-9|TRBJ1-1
CATGQGWAEAFF
TGTGCCACCGGACAGGGGTGGGCTGAAGCTTTCTTT
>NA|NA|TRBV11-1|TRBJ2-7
CASSYRRGYEQYF
TGTGCCAGCAGCTATCGGCGGGGCTACGAGCAGTACTTC
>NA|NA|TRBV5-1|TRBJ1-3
CASSRGLVSGNTIYF
TGCGCCAGCAGCCGCGGGCTAGTCTCTGGAAACACCATATATTTT
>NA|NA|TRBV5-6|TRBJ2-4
CASSLVEGGNIQYF
TGTGCCAGCAGCTTGGTGGAGGGCGGAAACATTCAGTACTTC
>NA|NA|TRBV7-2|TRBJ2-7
CASSSRAGSYEQYF
TGTGCCAGCAGCTCTAGGGCGGGGAGCTACGAGCAGTACTTC
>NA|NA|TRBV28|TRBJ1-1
CASVGNTEAFF
TGTGCCAGCGTCGGTAACACTGAAGCTTTCTTT
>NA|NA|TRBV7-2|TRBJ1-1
CASSPGGMNTEAFF
TGTGCCAGCAGCCCCGGGGGGATGAACACTGAAGCTTTCTTT
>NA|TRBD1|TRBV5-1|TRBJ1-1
CASSISGQGVITEAFF
TGCGCCAGCAGCATCAGCGGACAGGGAGTTATCACTGAAGCTTTCTTT
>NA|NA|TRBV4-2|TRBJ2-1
CASSQDWETTYNEQFF
TGTGCCAGCAGCCAAGATTGGGAGACCACCTACAATGAGCAGTTCTTC
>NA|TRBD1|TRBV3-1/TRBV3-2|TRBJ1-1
CASSLAGTAGDKAFF
TGTGCCAGCAGCCTGGCCGGGACAGCTGGTGATAAAGCTTTCTTT
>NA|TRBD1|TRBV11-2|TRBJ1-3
CASSSGGRRQGYGNTIYF
TGTGCCAGCAGCTCAGGGGGCCGGCGGCAGGGATACGGAAACACCATATATTTT
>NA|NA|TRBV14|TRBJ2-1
CASSQDRSRASQFF
TGTGCCAGCAGCCAAGACCGCTCCCGAGCCTCGCAGTTCTTC
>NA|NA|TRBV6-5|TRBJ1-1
CASRSAQEAYTEAFF
TGTGCCAGCAGATCCGCCCAGGAGGCGTACACTGAAGCTTTCTTT
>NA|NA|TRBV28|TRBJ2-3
CASSSFLDTQYF
TGTGCCAGCAGTTCTTTCTTAGATACGCAGTATTTT
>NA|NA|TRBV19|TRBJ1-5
CASSREGDSSNQPQHF
TGTGCCAGTAGTAGGGAAGGCGACAGTAGCAATCAGCCCCAGCATTTT
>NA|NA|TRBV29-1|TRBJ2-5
CSVPKEVQETQYF
TGCAGCGTTCCCAAGGAGGTACAAGAGACCCAGTACTTC
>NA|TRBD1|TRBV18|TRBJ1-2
CASSPITGVRGYTF
TGTGCCAGCTCACCAATAACAGGGGTGCGAGGCTACACCTTC
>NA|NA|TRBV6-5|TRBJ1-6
CASSIRDNVFSPLHF
TGTGCCAGCAGCATACGGGACAACGTGTTTTCACCCCTCCACTTT
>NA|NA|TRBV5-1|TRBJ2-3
CASSLVGILGGDTQYF
TGCGCCAGCAGCTTGGTTGGCATTCTAGGGGGAGATACGCAGTATTTT
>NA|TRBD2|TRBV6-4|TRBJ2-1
CASSGTSGGANEQFF
TGTGCCAGCAGTGGGACTAGCGGGGGGGCCAATGAGCAGTTCTTC
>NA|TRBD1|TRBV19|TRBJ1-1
CASSKPRTGETEAFF
TGTGCCAGTAGTAAACCCCGGACAGGGGAAACTGAAGCTTTCTTT
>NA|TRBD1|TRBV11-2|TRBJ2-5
CASSTGVGSGTQETQYF
TGTGCCAGCAGCACAGGGGTAGGGAGCGGAACCCAAGAGACCCAGTACTTC
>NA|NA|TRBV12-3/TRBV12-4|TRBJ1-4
CASSLNEKLFF
TGTGCCAGCAGCCTAAATGAAAAACTGTTTTTT
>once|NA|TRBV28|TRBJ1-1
CASSSYTGGGTEAFF
TGTGCCAGCAGTTCCTACACGGGAGGGGGCACTGAAGCTTTCTTT